This T cell receptor beta chain is drawn from a study of cytomegalovirus exposure and HLA in healthy donors. This PCR relied on a set of 60 Vbeta primers and 13 Jbeta primers. Sequencing was performed with immunoSEQ multiplex PCR; in TCRdb, only in-frame clones are kept and a portion is missing. Of 150,000 to 200,000 clones detected, around four fifths appear once; the ten largest clones hold approximately 2%. Note on this clone: What it binds is not known.

Study results and caveats: Productive rates of about 90% or about 30% were seen for most TCR beta V segments in an earlier analysis. When presence/absence was analysed, sequencing depth was taken to be roughly uniform across donors.

CDR3 length equals 15 residues. From germline, CDR1 is LGHNA and CDR2 YNFKEQ. J gave up 3 bases and V 4 bases, and 7 bases lay outside the gene matches. V and J are TRBV4-2 and TRBJ2-5, with 8 positions matching TRBD1. The sample consisted of PBMCs. The TCR comes from a man between 18 and 35 years old in good health and CMV-seronegative. The CDR3 loop is CASSPTGQAEETQYF. The CDR3 DNA follows: TGTGCCAGCAGCCCGACGGGACAGGCGGAAGAGACCCAGTACTTC.